The 30 T cell receptor beta chains listed next were all sequenced from one sample in a study of cytomegalovirus exposure and HLA in healthy donors. The PCR ran on 60 Vbeta and 13 Jbeta primers. Some clones are missing from TCRdb's copy, which holds only in-frame ones; the method was immunoSEQ multiplex PCR. The table lists 80,000 to 100,000 clones, over 55% of them singletons. Sequencing used PBMCs. The receptor source for this set is a woman younger than 35 in good health and CMV-seropositive.

The V and J genes are TRBV2 and TRBJ1-2; 9 nucleotides match TRBD1. The germline V gene has CDR1 SNHLY and CDR2 FYNNEI. Trimming at V came to 11 bases and at J to 8 bases, leaving 12 bases not matched to a gene. This CDR3 is built from 13 residues. Here the CDR3 DNA reads TGTGCCGGAACACACAGGGGGCGGAAAGGCTACACCTTC. It encodes CAGTHRGRKGYTF.

This clone was seen only a few times. The chain uses TRBV9 and TRBJ2-5; D is ambiguous. CDR3 length: 13 amino acids. V shed 0 bases and J shed 5 bases, with 8 bases lying between them. Germline V CDR1 and CDR2: SGDLS, YYNGEE. CDR3 region: CASSVGSWETQYF. Here the CDR3 DNA reads TGTGCCAGCAGCGTAGGCAGTTGGGAGACCCAGTACTTC.

This chain connects TRBV28 to TRBJ1-3; D gene ambiguous. The CDR3 runs to 15 residues. Germline lookup yields CDR1 MDHEN and CDR2 SYDVKM. V was clipped by 4 bases and J by 0 bases, with 10 bases between them. CDR3 sequence reads: CASSSPGSSGNTIYF. The CDR3 coding sequence is TGTGCCAGCAGTTCCCCGGGTAGCTCTGGAAACACCATATATTTT.

The CDR3 is CASSIDRLKDRVHEKLFF. The CDR3 nucleotides read TGTGCCAGTAGTATAGATCGATTGAAGGACAGGGTGCATGAAAAACTGTTTTTT. This rearrangement joins TRBV19 to TRBJ1-4; 8 bases fit TRBD1. Trimming took 0 bases from V and 6 from J; bases not matched to a gene: 12. The CDR3 loop spans 18 amino acids. Germline CDR1 reads LNHDA; CDR2 reads SQIVND (reference sequence).

This chain uses TRBV5-1 with TRBJ2-5, with 8 bases identical to TRBD2. This CDR3 spans 15 amino acids. Germline CDR1 is SGHRS and CDR2 is YFSETQ. V was pared by 1 base and J by 0 bases, with 2 bases of the junction left unmatched. The CDR3 coding sequence is TGCGCCAGCAGCTTGAATAGCGGGAACCAAGAGACCCAGTACTTC. It is translated as CASSLNSGNQETQYF. The full variable domain, completed using reference TRBV5-1 and TRBJ2-5, is KAGVTQTPRYLIKTRGQQVTLSCSPISGHRSVSWYQQTPGQGLQFLFEYFSETQRNKGNFPGRFSGRQFSNSRSEMNVSTLELGDSALYLCASSLNSGNQETQYFGPGTRLLVL.

Here the CDR3 reads CASSQDPGDTEAFF. Here the CDR3 DNA reads TGCGCCAGCAGCCAAGATCCAGGGGACACTGAAGCTTTCTTT. The chain combines TRBV4-3 with TRBJ1-1, with a weak D call TRBD1 (6 bases). CDR1 is LGHNA and CDR2 is YSLEER in the germline V gene. The germline V and J ends were trimmed by 0 bases and 3 bases, with 8 bases remaining between them. This CDR3 region has 14 residues.

This chain connects TRBV6-6 to TRBJ2-7, with 8 bases that match TRBD1. In germline, CDR1 is MNHNY, CDR2 SVGAGI (reference sequence). The CDR3 is made up of 16 amino acids. The trim removed 2 bases at V and 4 bases at J, leaving 10 bases unmatched. The CDR3 region is CASSYPTGAGGYEQYF. CDR3 in DNA: TGTGCCAGCAGTTACCCGACAGGGGCCGGGGGTTACGAGCAGTACTTC.

V and J are TRBV29-1 and TRBJ2-5, with TRBD2 matching over 12 bases. There are 15 residues in the CDR3. Germline V lookup: CDR1 SQVTM, CDR2 ANQGSEA. V was pared by 8 bases and J by 0 bases, with 7 bases of the junction left unmatched. The CDR3 sequence is CSSCRLAGDQETQYF. In nucleotides, the CDR3 is TGCAGCTCGTGTCGACTAGCGGGGGACCAAGAGACCCAGTACTTC.

The J gene is TRBJ1-1, the V gene TRBV25-1, with a possible D match to TRBD1 (6 bases). Germline values: CDR1 MGHDK, CDR2 SYGVNS. The length of the CDR3 is 15 residues. Trimming stripped 3 bases from V and 0 bases from J, with 11 bases between. The CDR3 coding sequence is TGTGCCAGCAGTGACTACAGGGCCTTGAACACTGAAGCTTTCTTT. Protein sequence: CASSDYRALNTEAFF.

This chain connects TRBV11-1 to TRBJ1-5; 7 nucleotides line up with TRBD1. The CDR3 loop spans 13 amino acids. Germline assignment: CDR1 SGHAT and CDR2 FQDESV (reference sequence). V shed 3 bases and J 9 bases; nucleotides not matched to a gene: 5. The CDR3 nucleotides are TGTGCCAGCAGCTTGGACAGGTACGGGCCCCAGCATTTT. Protein product: CASSLDRYGPQHF.

In DNA, the CDR3 is TGTGCCAGCAGCGGAGAGAATTCACCCCTCCACTTT. As protein: CASSGENSPLHF. This chain links TRBV21-1 with TRBJ1-6. TRBV21-1 is deemed a pseudogene. This CDR3 contains 12 residues.

To note about this clone: No conserved phenylalanine or tryptophan ends this CDR3, so it is likely a read error. This chain connects TRBV5-4 to TRBJ1-2, with TRBD1 matching 9 bases. Germline V gene sequence: CDR1 SGHNT, CDR2 YYREEE (reference sequence). Losses at the gene ends were 0 bases for V and 8 bases for J; bases not matched to a gene: 5. The CDR3 consists of 14 residues. CDR3 in DNA: TGTGCCAGCAGCTTGGGACAGGGGGGAATCGGCTACACCCTC. Translation gives CASSLGQGGIGYTL.

This sequence joins TRBV2 and TRBJ1-6, with 7 bases fitting TRBD1. The CDR3 consists of 14 residues. Germline V lookup: CDR1 SNHLY, CDR2 FYNNEI. With V trimmed by 3 bases and J by 7 bases, 3 bases remained unmatched. The CDR3 protein is CASSEDRRNSPLHF. CDR3 sequence (DNA): TGTGCCAGCAGTGAGGACAGGCGGAATTCACCCCTCCACTTT.

This clone has only a few counts. The chain recombines TRBV6-5 with TRBJ1-2; a weak D match, TRBD1 (5 bases). V dropped 5 bases and J dropped 6 bases, with 10 bases sitting between them. Germline V gives CDR1 MNHEY, CDR2 SVGAGI. The CDR3 has 12 amino acids. The CDR3 coding sequence is TGTGCCAGCAGTCGACAGTACAATGGCTACACCTTC. Its translation: CASSRQYNGYTF.

This clone was picked up a small number of times. The chain recombines TRBV28 with TRBJ2-5; D is ambiguous. The J call may be mistaken, given a closer DNA end match to TRBJ2-7. Germline V CDR1 and CDR2: MDHEN, SYDVKM. CDR3 size: 16 residues. The CDR3 DNA follows: TGTGCCACCAACCAACCGATTCGAGAGGTGGCTAACGAGCAGTACTTC. It codes for CATNQPIREVANEQYF.

This clone was seen a few times. The CDR3 nucleotides read TGTGCCAGCAGCTTAGGCCCGACTAGTAATGAATACGAGCAGTACTTC. Encoded protein: CASSLGPTSNEYEQYF. The genes are TRBV7-2 and TRBJ2-7; possibly TRBD2 for D (6 bases). Germline CDR1 is SGHTA and CDR2 is FQGNSA. The CDR3 spans 16 residues. V lost 1 base and J lost 4, with 17 bases in between.

This rearrangement joins TRBV5-1 to TRBJ1-1; 10 positions agree with TRBD1. Germline trimming cut 4 bases from V and 0 bases from J; bases unmatched to any gene: 6. The CDR3 contains 16 residues. Germline loops: CDR1 SGHRS, CDR2 YFSETQ. CDR3 in DNA: TGCGCCAGCAGCCTGGACAGGGGGATCATGAACACTGAAGCTTTCTTT. It translates to CASSLDRGIMNTEAFF.

The chain uses TRBV7-6 and TRBJ2-5; maybe TRBD2 (5 bases). The length of the CDR3 is 14 residues. In germline, CDR1 is SGHVS, CDR2 FNYEAQ. V gave up 3 bases and J gave up 4 bases, with 12 bases separating them. The CDR3 coding sequence is TGTGCCAGCAGCTTGCTAGCCGAGCGAGAGACCCAGTACTTC. Its protein product is CASSLLAERETQYF. Looking up the rest from reference TRBV7-6 and TRBJ2-5 gives the full variable domain: GAGVSQSPRYKVTKRGQDVALRCDPISGHVSLYWYRQALGQGPEFLTYFNYEAQQDKSGLPNDRFSAERPEGSISTLTIQRTEQRDSAMYRCASSLLAERETQYFGPGTRLLVL.

The chain has TRBV7-8 and TRBJ2-1, with D unclear. The CDR3 runs 15 residues. The V gene's germline CDR1 is SGHVS and CDR2 FQNEAQ. Trimming pared 0 bases from V and 8 bases from J, leaving 14 bases between. CDR3 coding DNA: TGTGCCAGCAGCTTAGCGGGCCCAGGTAACGATGAGCAGTTCTTC. As protein: CASSLAGPGNDEQFF.

This chain connects TRBV7-9 to TRBJ2-5, with 10 bases matching TRBD2. The trim removed 0 bases at V and 0 bases at J, leaving 4 bases unmatched. The CDR3 runs 17 residues. Germline loops: CDR1 SEHNR, CDR2 FQNEAQ (reference sequence). The DNA for the CDR3 is TGTGCCAGCAGCTTAGCGAGCACTAGCGGGAACCAAGAGACCCAGTACTTC. Translating gives CASSLASTSGNQETQYF.

This clone was seen a handful of times. The CDR3 protein is CASSPSGQGISGELFF. Written as DNA, the CDR3 is TGTGCCAGCTCACCCTCGGGACAGGGCATTTCCGGGGAGCTGTTTTTT. V usage is TRBV18 and J usage is TRBJ2-2; 9 bases are shared with TRBD1. Germline V gene data show CDR1 as KGHSH and CDR2 as LQKENI. Germline trimming cut 3 bases from V and 6 bases from J; bases unmatched to any gene: 8. The CDR3 totals 16 residues. Drawing the rest from reference TRBV18 and TRBJ2-2, the complete variable domain is NAGVMQNPRHLVRRRGQEARLRCSPMKGHSHVYWYRQLPEEGLKFMVYLQKENIIDESGMPKERFSAEFPKEGPSILRIQQVVRGDSAAYFCASSPSGQGISGELFFGEGSRLTVL.

The chain joins TRBV6-1 to TRBJ2-3; 9 positions agree with TRBD1. The CDR3 is 18 amino acids. Trimming took 3 bases from V and 1 from J; bases not matched to a gene: 11. Looked up from germline, CDR1 is MNHNS and CDR2 is SASEGT. CDR3 nucleotide sequence: TGTGCCAGCAGTGACTTTTCCGGGACAGGGACCGGCACAGATACGCAGTATTTT. Encoded protein: CASSDFSGTGTGTDTQYF.

The V and J genes are TRBV18 and TRBJ2-5, with D possibly being TRBD2 (6 bases). V was trimmed by 3 bases and J by 1 base, leaving 15 bases between them. Per the germline V gene, CDR1 is KGHSH and CDR2 is LQKENI. This CDR3 contains 16 residues. CDR3 in amino acids: CASSPLPGLFQETQYF. The CDR3 DNA sequence: TGTGCCAGCTCACCTCTCCCGGGACTCTTCCAAGAGACCCAGTACTTC. Full variable domain (rest looked up from reference TRBV18 and TRBJ2-5): NAGVMQNPRHLVRRRGQEARLRCSPMKGHSHVYWYRQLPEEGLKFMVYLQKENIIDESGMPKERFSAEFPKEGPSILRIQQVVRGDSAAYFCASSPLPGLFQETQYFGPGTRLLVL.

This sequence joins TRBV5-4 and TRBJ2-3, with 8 bases fitting TRBD2. Germline V gives CDR1 SGHNT, CDR2 YYREEE (reference sequence). Germline trimming cut 0 bases from V and 5 bases from J; bases unmatched to any gene: 5. The CDR3 is 15 amino acids. The CDR3 loop reads CASSLAGGLIDTQYF. DNA for the CDR3: TGTGCCAGCAGCTTGGCGGGGGGGTTAATAGATACGCAGTATTTT.

The rearrangement joins TRBV5-6 to TRBJ1-5; 7 nucleotides agree with TRBD1. From germline, CDR1 is SGHDT and CDR2 YYEEEE. V lost 2 bases and J lost 2; bases outside the gene matches: 7. This CDR3 has 16 amino acids. DNA of the CDR3: TGTGCCAGCAGCTTCTACCGGGACAGTGGCAATCAGCCCCAGCATTTT. Its translation is CASSFYRDSGNQPQHF.

The genes are TRBV27 and TRBJ2-1; D perhaps matches TRBD1 (6 bases). With 6 bases removed from V and 4 bases from J, the gap between germline ends came to 7 bases. This CDR3 has 12 amino acids. Germline CDR1 and CDR2: MNHEY and SMNVEV (reference sequence). CDR3 sequence (DNA): TGTGCCAGCAGACAGGGATACAATGAGCAGTTCTTC. This encodes CASRQGYNEQFF.

This clone was seen a few times. J is TRBJ1-1 and V is TRBV6-4, with 8 bases that match TRBD1. Losses at the gene ends were 5 bases for V and 6 bases for J; bases not matched to a gene: 5. Germline CDR1 reads MRHNA; CDR2 reads SNTAGT. There are 13 residues in the CDR3. CDR3 loop: CASSLDRGAEAFF. The CDR3 DNA reads TGTGCCAGCAGTCTAGACAGGGGCGCTGAAGCTTTCTTT.

The J gene is TRBJ2-2, the V gene TRBV23-1, with TRBD1 matching 7 bases. TRBV23-1 is designated an ORF whose function remains uncertain. This CDR3 contains 17 residues. V was pared by 7 bases and J by 5 bases, with 16 bases of the junction left unmatched. The CDR3, as DNA: TGCGCCAGCAAGGGGGCCCGGGACACAAGGGGAACCGGGGAGCTGTTTTTT. This gives the protein CASKGARDTRGTGELFF.

The V call is TRBV5-1, the J call TRBJ2-7; no firm D call. The germline gives CDR1 SGHRS, CDR2 YFSETQ. The CDR3 has 14 amino acids. Trimming took off 4 bases at V and 6 bases at J, with 17 bases between the two ends. CDR3 nucleotide sequence: TGCGCCAGCAGCGCCGGGTTCCATACTGGCGAGCAGTACTTC. Residues: CASSAGFHTGEQYF.

J is TRBJ2-3 and V is TRBV5-6; the match to TRBD2 covers 14 bases. V was pared by 4 bases and J by 8 bases, with 3 bases of the junction left unmatched. The CDR3 contains 14 residues. Germline V gives CDR1 SGHDT, CDR2 YYEEEE. CDR3 nucleotides: TGTGCCAGCAGCATGGGGACTAGCGGGAGTACGCAGTATTTT. It translates to CASSMGTSGSTQYF.